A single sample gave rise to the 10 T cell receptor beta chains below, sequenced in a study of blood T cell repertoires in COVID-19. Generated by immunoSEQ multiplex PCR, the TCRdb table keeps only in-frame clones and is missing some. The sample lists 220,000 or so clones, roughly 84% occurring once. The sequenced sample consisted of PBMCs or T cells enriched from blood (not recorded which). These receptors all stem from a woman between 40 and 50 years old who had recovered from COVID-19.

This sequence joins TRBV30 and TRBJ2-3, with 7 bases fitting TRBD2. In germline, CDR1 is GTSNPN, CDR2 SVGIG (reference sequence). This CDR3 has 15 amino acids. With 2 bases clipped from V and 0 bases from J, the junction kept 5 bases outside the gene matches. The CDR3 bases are TGTGCCTGGAGTAGTGTTAGCGGGAGCACAGATACGCAGTATTTT. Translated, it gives CAWSSVSGSTDTQYF.

CDR3 bases: TGTGCCACCAGTGAGTCAGCTCACAGGGGGTCCCTCGAGCAGTTCTTC. Protein product: CATSESAHRGSLEQFF. V usage is TRBV24-1 and J usage is TRBJ2-1; 8 nucleotides line up with TRBD1. The CDR3 contains 16 residues. The J segment lost 10 bases and the V segment lost 4 bases, leaving 14 bases of the junction unmatched. The germline gives CDR1 KGHDR, CDR2 SFDVKD.

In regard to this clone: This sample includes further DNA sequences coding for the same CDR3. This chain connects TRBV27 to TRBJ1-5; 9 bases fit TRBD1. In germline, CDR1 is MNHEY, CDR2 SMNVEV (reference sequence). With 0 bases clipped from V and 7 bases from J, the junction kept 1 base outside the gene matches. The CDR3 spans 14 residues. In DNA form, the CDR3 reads TGTGCCAGCAGTTTATCGACAGGGGGACAGCCCCAGCATTTT. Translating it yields CASSLSTGGQPQHF.

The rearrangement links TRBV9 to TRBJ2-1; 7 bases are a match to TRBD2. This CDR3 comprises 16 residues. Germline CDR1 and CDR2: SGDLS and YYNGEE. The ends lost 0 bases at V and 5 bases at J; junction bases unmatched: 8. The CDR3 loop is CASSVGGWTRNNEQFF. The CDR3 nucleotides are TGTGCCAGCAGCGTAGGAGGGTGGACTAGAAACAATGAGCAGTTCTTC.

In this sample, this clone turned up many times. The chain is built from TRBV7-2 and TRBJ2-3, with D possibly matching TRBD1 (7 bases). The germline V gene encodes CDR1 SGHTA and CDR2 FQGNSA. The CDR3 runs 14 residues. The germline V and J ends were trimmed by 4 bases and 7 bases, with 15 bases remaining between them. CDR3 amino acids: CASSSRLGGHTQYF. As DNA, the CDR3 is TGTGCCAGCAGCTCGAGACTAGGGGGCCATACGCAGTATTTT.

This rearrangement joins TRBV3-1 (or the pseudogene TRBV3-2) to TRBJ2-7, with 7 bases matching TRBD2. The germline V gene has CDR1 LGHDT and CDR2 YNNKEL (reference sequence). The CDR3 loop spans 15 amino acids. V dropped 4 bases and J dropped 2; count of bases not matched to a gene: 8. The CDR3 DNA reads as TGTGCCAGCAGCCGCAGCAGGGAGGGGACCTACGAGCAGTACTTC. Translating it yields CASSRSREGTYEQYF.

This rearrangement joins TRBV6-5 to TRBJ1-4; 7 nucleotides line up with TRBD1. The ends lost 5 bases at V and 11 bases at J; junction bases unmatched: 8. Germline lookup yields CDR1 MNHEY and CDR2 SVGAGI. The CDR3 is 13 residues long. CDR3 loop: CASSTGAQVKLFF. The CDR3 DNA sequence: TGTGCCAGCAGTACAGGGGCCCAGGTGAAACTGTTTTTT.

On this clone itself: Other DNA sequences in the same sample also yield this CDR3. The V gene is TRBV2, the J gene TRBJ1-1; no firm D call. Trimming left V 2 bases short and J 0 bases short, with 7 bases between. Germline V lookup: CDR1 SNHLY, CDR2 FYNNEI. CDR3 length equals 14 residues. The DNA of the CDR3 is TGTGCCAGCAGTGAACGGGGAATGAACACTGAAGCTTTCTTT. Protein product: CASSERGMNTEAFF.

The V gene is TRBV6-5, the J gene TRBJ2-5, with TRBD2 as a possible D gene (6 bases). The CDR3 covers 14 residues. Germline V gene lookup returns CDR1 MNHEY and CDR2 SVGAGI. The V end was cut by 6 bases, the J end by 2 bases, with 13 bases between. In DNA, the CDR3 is TGTGCCAGCAGGGCATGGGGACTTCAAGAGACCCAGTACTTC. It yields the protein CASRAWGLQETQYF.

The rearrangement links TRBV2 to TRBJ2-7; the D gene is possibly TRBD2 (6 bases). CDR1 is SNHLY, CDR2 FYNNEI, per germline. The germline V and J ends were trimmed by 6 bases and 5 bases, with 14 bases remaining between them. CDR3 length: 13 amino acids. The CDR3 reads CASRTGEWDEQYF. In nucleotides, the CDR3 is TGTGCCAGCAGGACGGGAGAGTGGGACGAGCAGTACTTC.